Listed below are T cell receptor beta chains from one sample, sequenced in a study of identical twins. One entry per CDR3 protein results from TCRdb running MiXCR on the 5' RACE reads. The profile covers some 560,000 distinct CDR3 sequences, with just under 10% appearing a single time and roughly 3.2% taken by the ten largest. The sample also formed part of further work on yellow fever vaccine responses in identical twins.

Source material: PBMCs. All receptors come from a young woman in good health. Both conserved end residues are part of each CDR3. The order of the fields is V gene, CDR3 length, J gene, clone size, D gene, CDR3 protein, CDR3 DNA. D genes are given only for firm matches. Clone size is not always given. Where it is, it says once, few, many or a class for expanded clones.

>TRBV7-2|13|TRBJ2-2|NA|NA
CASSLYDTGELFF
TGTGCCAGCAGCTTATATGACACCGGGGAGCTGTTTTTT
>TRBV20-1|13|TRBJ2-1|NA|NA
CSARDLAYNEQFF
TGCAGTGCTAGAGATCTTGCATACAATGAGCAGTTCTTC
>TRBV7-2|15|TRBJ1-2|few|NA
CASSFPGGINYGYTF
TGTGCCAGCAGCTTCCCCGGGGGAATTAACTATGGCTACACCTTC
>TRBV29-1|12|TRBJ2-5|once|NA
CSVVLPQETQYF
TGCAGCGTTGTACTGCCCCAAGAGACCCAGTACTTC
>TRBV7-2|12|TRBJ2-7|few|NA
CASSFTGIEQYF
TGTGCCAGCAGCTTTACCGGGATTGAGCAGTACTTC
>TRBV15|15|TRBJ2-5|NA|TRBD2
CATSRDPSGQETQYF
TGTGCCACCAGCAGAGACCCTAGCGGCCAAGAGACCCAGTACTTC
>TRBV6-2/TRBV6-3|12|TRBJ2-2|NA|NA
CASSYFTGELFF
TGTGCCAGCAGTTACTTCACCGGGGAGCTGTTTTTT
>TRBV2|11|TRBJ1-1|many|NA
CASSGDTKAFF
TGTGCCAGCAGTGGGGACACCAAAGCTTTCTTT
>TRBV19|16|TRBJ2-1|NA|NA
CASSIGPRGTYNEQFF
TGTGCCAGTAGTATAGGTCCCCGAGGGACCTACAATGAGCAGTTCTTC
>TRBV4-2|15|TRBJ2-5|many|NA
CASSQVWGYQETQYF
TGTGCCAGCAGCCAAGTATGGGGTTACCAAGAGACCCAGTACTTC
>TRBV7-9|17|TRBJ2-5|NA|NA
CASSTPRGTGGWETQYF
TGTGCCAGCAGCACCCCCAGGGGTACGGGGGGCTGGGAGACCCAGTACTTC
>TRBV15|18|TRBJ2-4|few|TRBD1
CATSGTGTGLLAKNIQYF
TGTGCCACCAGCGGAACCGGGACAGGTTTACTAGCCAAAAACATTCAGTACTTC
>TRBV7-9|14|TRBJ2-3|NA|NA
CASSLAGGSDTQYF
TGTGCCAGCAGCTTAGCGGGGGGTTCAGATACGCAGTATTTT
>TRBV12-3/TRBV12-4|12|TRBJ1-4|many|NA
CASSSNHEKLFF
TGTGCCAGCAGTTCGAATCATGAAAAACTGTTTTTT
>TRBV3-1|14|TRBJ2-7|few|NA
CASSQIGVSYEQYF
TGTGCCAGCAGCCAAATAGGGGTAAGCTACGAGCAGTACTTC
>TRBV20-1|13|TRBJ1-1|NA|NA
CSARDRGGVVAFF
TGCAGTGCTAGAGACCGGGGGGGGGTCGTAGCTTTCTTT
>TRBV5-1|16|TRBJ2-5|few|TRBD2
CASSFAPAGGQETQYF
TGCGCCAGCAGCTTTGCTCCTGCGGGGGGGCAAGAGACCCAGTACTTC
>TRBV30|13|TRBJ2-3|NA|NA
CAWGRVSTDTQYF
TGTGCCTGGGGGAGAGTGAGCACAGATACGCAGTATTTT
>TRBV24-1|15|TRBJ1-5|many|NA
CATSVSGQGNQPQHF
TGTGCCACCAGTGTTTCAGGGCAGGGCAATCAGCCCCAGCATTTT
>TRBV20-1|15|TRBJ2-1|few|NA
CSALPRSGSYNEQFF
TGCAGTGCCCTCCCGCGGAGTGGCTCCTACAATGAGCAGTTCTTC
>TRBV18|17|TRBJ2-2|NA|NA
CASSPELQAVNTGELFF
TGTGCCAGCTCACCAGAATTGCAAGCGGTGAACACCGGGGAGCTGTTTTTT
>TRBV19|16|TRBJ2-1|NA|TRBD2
CASSSKLAGGNNEQFF
TGTGCCAGTAGTAGCAAACTAGCGGGAGGTAACAATGAGCAGTTCTTC
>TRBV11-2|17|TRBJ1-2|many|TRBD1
CASSLDQLGRGYYGYTF
TGTGCCAGCAGCTTAGATCAATTGGGCAGGGGGTACTATGGCTACACCTTC
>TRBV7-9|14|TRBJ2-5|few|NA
CASSSPGPQETQYF
TGTGCCAGCAGCTCTCCGGGACCACAAGAGACCCAGTACTTC
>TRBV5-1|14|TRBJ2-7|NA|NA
CASSLVGGIYEQYF
TGCGCCAGCAGCTTGGTTGGGGGCATCTACGAGCAGTACTTC
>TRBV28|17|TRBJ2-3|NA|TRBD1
CASSWGRDRGLADTQYF
TGTGCCAGCAGTTGGGGGCGGGACAGGGGGTTAGCAGATACGCAGTATTTT
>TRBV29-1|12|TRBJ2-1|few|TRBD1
CSVAGQGLEQFF
TGCAGTGTTGCGGGACAGGGACTAGAGCAGTTCTTC
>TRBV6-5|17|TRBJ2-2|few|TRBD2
CASSYSRLAGGSGELFF
TGTGCCAGCAGTTACTCCAGACTAGCGGGGGGGTCCGGGGAGCTGTTTTTT
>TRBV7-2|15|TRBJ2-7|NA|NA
CASSFYGGEPYEQYF
TGTGCCAGCAGCTTTTATGGGGGAGAGCCCTACGAGCAGTACTTC
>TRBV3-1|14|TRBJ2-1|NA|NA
CASSQDWVGHELFF
TGTGCCAGCAGCCAAGATTGGGTAGGCCATGAGCTGTTCTTC
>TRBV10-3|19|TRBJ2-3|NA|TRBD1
CAISSIKQGASPRVDTQYF
TGTGCCATCAGTTCAATAAAGCAGGGGGCATCCCCGAGGGTAGATACGCAGTATTTT
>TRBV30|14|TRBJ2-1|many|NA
CAWTRQEVRNEQFF
TGTGCCTGGACTAGACAGGAGGTTCGGAATGAGCAGTTCTTC
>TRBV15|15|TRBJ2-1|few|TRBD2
CATSRTLAGDREQFF
TGTGCCACCAGCAGAACACTAGCGGGAGACCGTGAGCAGTTCTTC
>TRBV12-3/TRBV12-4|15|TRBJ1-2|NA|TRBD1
CASSLISGTVDGYTF
TGTGCCAGCAGTTTAATCTCCGGGACAGTAGATGGCTACACCTTC
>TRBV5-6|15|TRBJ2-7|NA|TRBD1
CASSLYGTASYEQYF
TGTGCCAGCAGCTTGTACGGGACAGCCTCCTACGAGCAGTACTTC
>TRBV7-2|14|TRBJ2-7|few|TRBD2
CASSAQGLAGEQYF
TGTGCCAGCAGCGCCCAGGGACTAGCGGGGGAGCAGTACTTC
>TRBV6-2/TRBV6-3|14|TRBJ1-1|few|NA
CASSYGRVNTEAFF
TGTGCCAGCAGTTACGGCAGGGTGAACACTGAAGCTTTCTTT